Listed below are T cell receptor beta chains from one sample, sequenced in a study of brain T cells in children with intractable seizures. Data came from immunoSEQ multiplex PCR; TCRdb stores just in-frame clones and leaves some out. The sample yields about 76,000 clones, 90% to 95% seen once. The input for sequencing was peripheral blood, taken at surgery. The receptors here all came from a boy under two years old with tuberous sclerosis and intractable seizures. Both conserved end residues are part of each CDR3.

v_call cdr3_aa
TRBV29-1 CSVVGQGNTGELFF
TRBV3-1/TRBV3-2 CASSQETGKGTGELFF
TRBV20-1 CSASSGGSPLHF
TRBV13 CASSLGVGNTIYF
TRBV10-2 CASSELGQGNLGDYGYTF
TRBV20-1 CSASSGGYTF
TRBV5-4 CASSLATGRKETQYF
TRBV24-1 CATSDLPLQEDNEQFF
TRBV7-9 CASSLGGSHYGYTF
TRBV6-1 CASSEVGQRTEAFF
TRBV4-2 CASVRGGPSTDTQYF
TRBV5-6 CASSLAGGGGSPLHF
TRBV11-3 CASSFFGQLFSLGANVLTF
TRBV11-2 CASSFLGGSYEQYF
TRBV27 CASSLAENTEAFF
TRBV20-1 CSACGDQPQHF
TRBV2 CARTRGIDYGYTF
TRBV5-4 CASSLHPGQEDSPLHF
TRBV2 CASLTGPNYGYTF
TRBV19 CASSIDAGSVYNEQFF
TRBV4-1 CASSQERYGAATNEKLFF
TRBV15 CATSRDRGTDNSPLHF
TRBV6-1 CASSEGVGSYEQYF
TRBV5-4 CASSLGGGTYEQYF
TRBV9 CASSPTTSYEQYF
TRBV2 CASSADRGPDTQYF
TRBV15 CATSRDLSGLTEAFF
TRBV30 CAWSRGQGNQPQHF
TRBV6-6 CASTRCGRNQETQYF
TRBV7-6 CASSRIAGVGTDTQYF
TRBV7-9 CASSPRGTGDSTEAFF
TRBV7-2 CARQHPGHQVYEQYF
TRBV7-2 CASSFHSSSHSYEQYF
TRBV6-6 CASREVWGYTF
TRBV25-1 CASSETSGSQETQYF
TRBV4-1 CASSQDRASLGEQYF
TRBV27 CASSLSGMTGGLLNYGYTF
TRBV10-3 CANAGGANTGELFF
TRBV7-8 CASSLASILLAPNNEQFF